This entry describes one T cell receptor beta chain. Its antigen is undetermined. Sequenced by immunoSEQ multiplex PCR; TCRdb stores in-frame clones only, minus some. Here the sample spans around 80,000 clones, around four fifths being singletons. Trimming took 4 bases from V and 1 from J, leaving 16 bases between them. CDR1 LGHNA and CDR2 YNFKEQ come from the germline V gene. This CDR3 has 16 amino acids. These data come from a study of T cell responses to AZD1222 COVID-19 vaccine. Study results and limitations: Clonal diversity was possibly underestimated; the donors were predominantly white British and more often female. Only 6 or 7 individuals given AZD1222 were seropositive at baseline.

Second-dose timings of about 4 or about 12 weeks were pooled. The source was peripheral blood, collected 28 days after the second AZD1222 dose. This clonotype originated in an adult who received the AZD1222 COVID-19 vaccine. This chain links TRBV4-2 with TRBJ1-2; D gene unclear. The CDR3 is CASSPPGGQFNYGYTF. CDR3 DNA sequence: TGTGCCAGCAGCCCCCCGGGCGGGCAGTTTAACTATGGCTACACCTTC.